This T cell receptor beta chain was recovered during a study of T-cell memory formation after mild COVID-19. Across the whole study: TCR clusters were largely donor specific.

Study-level findings and limits: Memory cells collected pre-infection included some clones that later responded, suggesting cross-reactive memory joined. Whereas later expanders leaned CD4+, clones contracting day 15 to 85 showed a balanced CD4/CD8 makeup.

From germline, CDR1 is SNHLY and CDR2 FYNNEI. The CDR3 is made up of 12 amino acids. V gave up 10 bases and J gave up 2 bases, with 12 bases separating them. A remark on this clonotype: Its antigen is not known.

Amplification by 5'RACE using constant-segment primers produced TCR alpha and TCR beta cDNA libraries that carried sample barcodes and UMIs. MiXCR was run by TCRdb on the 5' RACE reads, yielding one entry per CDR3 protein. The sample records more than 25,000 distinct CDR3 sequences, less than 8% being singletons. This chain joins TRBV2 and TRBJ2-7; weak D call: TRBD2 (5 bases). Sequencing used PBMCs or a T cell subset sorted from them (not recorded which). This TCR came from an adult woman who had mild COVID-19 (a few samples of this study predate the infection). Cell type and time point are not known. The CDR3 protein is CATRGGTYEQYF. DNA of the CDR3: TGTGCCACCCGAGGAGGTACCTACGAGCAGTACTTC.